This T cell receptor (beta chain) was sequenced during a study of T-cell memory formation after mild COVID-19. This clonotype has more than one count but fewer than ten. Its antigen is not identified. Findings and limits, study-wide: Within pre-infection memory, some responding clones were found, suggesting cross-reactive memory joined.

This CDR3 contains 13 residues. The germline V gene has CDR1 GTSNPN and CDR2 SVGIG (reference sequence). Losses at the gene ends were 1 base for V and 7 bases for J; bases not matched to a gene: 5. TCRalpha and TCRbeta libraries used 5'RACE with constant-segment primers and UMIs. TCRdb processed the 5' RACE reads anew with MiXCR; each CDR3 protein has one entry. The repertoire holds roughly 190,000 distinct CDR3 sequences, more than 9% seen once, with approximately 3% in the top ten. The TCR originated in a man between 18 and 35 years old who had mild COVID-19 (a few samples of this study predate the infection). Cell type and time point are not known. The chain has TRBV30 and TRBJ1-1, with TRBD1 matching over 8 bases. The sample was PBMCs or a T cell subset sorted from them (not recorded which). The CDR3 sequence: CAWSADRALEAFF. The DNA of the CDR3 is TGTGCCTGGAGTGCGGACAGGGCCCTTGAAGCTTTCTTT. The variable domain in full, completed from reference TRBV30 and TRBJ1-1, reads SQTIHQWPATLVQPVGSPLSLECTVEGTSNPNLYWYRQAAGRGLQLLFYSVGIGQISSEVPQNLSASRPQDRQFILSSKKLLLSDSGFYLCAWSADRALEAFFGQGTRLTVV.